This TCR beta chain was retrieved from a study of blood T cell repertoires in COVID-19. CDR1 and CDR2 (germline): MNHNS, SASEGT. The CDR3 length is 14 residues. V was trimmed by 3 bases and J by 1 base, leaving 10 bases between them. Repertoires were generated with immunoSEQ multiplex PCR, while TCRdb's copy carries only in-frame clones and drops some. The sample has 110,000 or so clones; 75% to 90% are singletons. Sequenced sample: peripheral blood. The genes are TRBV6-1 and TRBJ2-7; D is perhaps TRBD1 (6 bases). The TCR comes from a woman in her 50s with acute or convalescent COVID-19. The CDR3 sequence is CASSEKDRSYEQYF. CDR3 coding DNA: TGTGCCAGCAGTGAGAAGGACAGATCCTACGAGCAGTACTTC.